The 23 T cell receptor beta chains in this list originate from one sample, sequenced in a study of shared clonotypes between healthy human individuals. The assay was immunoSEQ multiplex PCR, and TCRdb's table has in-frame clones only and misses some. The sample yields fewer than 3 million clones, approximately 90% seen once. The specimen was naive CD4+ T cells from PBMCs. Specified subset: CD45RA+ positively selected. These receptors all stem from a young man in good health. Some clones in this sample may be carry-over from other donors' samples.

This chain connects TRBV4-1 to TRBJ2-6, with D uncertain. The CDR3 totals 21 residues. Germline V gives CDR1 MGHRA, CDR2 YSYEKL. The ends were cut back, 1 base at V and 1 base at J, with 23 bases in the middle. As DNA, the CDR3 is TGCGCCAGCAGCCAAGTCCCGACCGGTTTGTGGGTTGATTCTGGGGCCAACGTCCTGACTTTC. It encodes CASSQVPTGLWVDSGANVLTF.

The V call is TRBV11-1, the J call TRBJ2-1; no firm D call. The CDR3 is made up of 13 amino acids. V lost 5 bases to trimming and J lost 5 bases, with 10 bases between them. From germline, CDR1 is SGHAT and CDR2 FQDESV (reference sequence). The CDR3 loop reads CASSTGRDNEQFF. CDR3 DNA sequence: TGTGCCAGCAGCACCGGCCGGGACAATGAGCAGTTCTTC.

The chain is built from TRBV28 and TRBJ2-7, with 9 bases aligning to TRBD2. Germline values: CDR1 MDHEN, CDR2 SYDVKM. Trimming took 11 bases from V and 4 from J; bases not matched to a gene: 15. The length of the CDR3 is 15 residues. The CDR3 coding sequence is TGTGCCTCCAGGGCGGCGGGAGGGCCGGGGTACGAGCAGTACTTC. Translating it yields CASRAAGGPGYEQYF.

The chain links TRBV7-8 to TRBJ2-7, with D possibly being TRBD1 or TRBD2 (5 bases each). CDR3 length: 16 amino acids. Germline V gene lookup returns CDR1 SGHVS and CDR2 FQNEAQ. V lost 1 base and J 2 bases, leaving 15 bases between the germline ends. CDR3 sequence: CASSLESRGLTYEQYF. The DNA of the CDR3 is TGTGCCAGCAGCTTAGAATCACGGGGCCTCACCTACGAGCAGTACTTC.

The CDR3: CASSDGTGVSEQYF. The CDR3 DNA reads as TGTGCCAGCAGTGATGGGACAGGGGTGAGCGAGCAGTACTTC. The chain recombines TRBV6-1 with TRBJ2-7; 10 bases are shared with TRBD1. The germline gives CDR1 MNHNS, CDR2 SASEGT. This CDR3 comprises 14 residues. V lost 3 bases to trimming and J lost 6 bases; unmatched junction nucleotides: 5.

The chain has TRBV15 and TRBJ2-7; a possible D gene is TRBD1 (7 bases). CDR1 and CDR2 from the germline V gene are LNHNV and YYDKDF (reference sequence). V shed 0 bases and J shed 3 bases, with 21 bases lying between them. The CDR3 extends over 18 amino acids. CDR3 amino acids: CATSRDGEGRGALYEQYF. CDR3 DNA sequence: TGTGCCACCAGCAGAGATGGAGAGGGCAGGGGGGCCCTCTACGAGCAGTACTTC.

The CDR3 DNA follows: TGTGCCAGCAGCTTGGGCCCGCCCAACCCCTACAATGAGCAGTTCTTC. Its translation: CASSLGPPNPYNEQFF. The gene calls are TRBV5-4 and TRBJ2-1; D remains ambiguous. There are 16 residues in the CDR3. The germline V and J ends were trimmed by 0 bases and 2 bases, with 12 bases remaining between them. From germline, CDR1 is SGHNT and CDR2 YYREEE (reference sequence).

The chain carries TRBV10-3 and TRBJ1-1; D call uncertain. V was pared by 0 bases and J by 0 bases, with 8 bases between. The CDR3 consists of 15 residues. CDR1 ENHRY and CDR2 SYGVKD come from the germline V gene. The CDR3 spells CAISESPGMNTEAFF. The CDR3 DNA follows: TGTGCCATCAGTGAGTCGCCGGGAATGAACACTGAAGCTTTCTTT.

The chain has TRBV19 and TRBJ2-1, with 11 positions matching TRBD2. Germline V gives CDR1 LNHDA, CDR2 SQIVND (reference sequence). Trimming at V came to 5 bases and at J to 3 bases, leaving 0 bases not matched to a gene. The CDR3 has 14 residues. The CDR3 DNA reads TGTGCCAGTAGTCTAGCGGGGGGCTACAATGAGCAGTTCTTC. It codes for CASSLAGGYNEQFF. The full variable domain, with the rest looked up from reference TRBV19 and TRBJ2-1, is DGGITQSPKYLFRKEGQNVTLSCEQNLNHDAMYWYRQDPGQGLRLIYYSQIVNDFQKGDIAEGYSVSREKKESFPLTVTSAQKNPTAFYLCASSLAGGYNEQFFGPGTRLTVL.

The chain recombines TRBV11-3 with TRBJ1-5, with D uncertain. The CDR3 runs 13 residues. Per the germline V gene, CDR1 is SGHNT and CDR2 is YENEEA. V was trimmed by 1 base and J by 6 bases, leaving 7 bases between them. Written as DNA, the CDR3 is TGTGCCAGCAGCTTAGTCTCAGGTCAGCCCCAGCATTTT. This codes for CASSLVSGQPQHF.

Remarks on this clone: This specimen includes other DNA sequences encoding the same CDR3. This rearrangement joins TRBV20-1 to TRBJ2-1; D is unclear. V was cut by 3 bases and J by 8 bases, with 5 bases left in between. This CDR3 has 10 residues. Germline V gives CDR1 DFQATT, CDR2 SNEGSKA (reference sequence). CDR3 DNA sequence: TGCAGTGCTAGTCGCTATGAGCAGTTCTTC. It encodes CSASRYEQFF.

The genes are TRBV10-3 and TRBJ1-4; weak D call: TRBD1 (5 bases). V was clipped by 4 bases and J by 7 bases, with 10 bases between them. This CDR3 has 13 amino acids. Germline assignment: CDR1 ENHRY and CDR2 SYGVKD. In DNA form, the CDR3 reads TGTGCCATCAGTGGGCAGGGTTTTGAAAAACTGTTTTTT. It specifies CAISGQGFEKLFF.

The gene calls are TRBV14 and TRBJ2-3; no definite D call. The CDR3 sequence is 12 residues long. The V end lost 6 bases, the J end lost 6 bases, and 10 bases lay between the germline ends. Germline V gene data show CDR1 as SGHDN and CDR2 as FVKESK. CDR3 DNA sequence: TGTGCCAGCAGTCCGACGTCCGATACGCAGTATTTT. Encoded protein: CASSPTSDTQYF.

This clone was observed a single time. The chain links TRBV21-1 to TRBJ2-3; no DNA check was done on the table's D call, TRBD2. TRBV21-1 is given as a pseudogene. This CDR3 spans 21 amino acids. CDR3 loop: CASSKGGDGGTSGRAPDTQYF. DNA of the CDR3: TGTGCCAGCAGCAAAGGGGGGGACGGAGGGACTAGCGGGAGGGCCCCAGATACGCAGTATTTT.

V and J are TRBV7-9 and TRBJ1-2; no firm D call. V lost 1 base and J lost 1, with 7 bases in between. Germline values: CDR1 SEHNR, CDR2 FQNEAQ (reference sequence). This CDR3 is built from 14 residues. CDR3 in DNA: TGTGCCAGCAGCTTAGGTCCGGGTAACTATGGCTACACCTTC. As protein: CASSLGPGNYGYTF.

The chain carries TRBV4-2 and TRBJ1-6; 7 bases are a match to TRBD1. CDR3 length equals 15 residues. V shed 1 base, J shed 8 bases, and the junction held 5 bases outside the gene matches. Looked up from germline, CDR1 is LGHNA and CDR2 is YNFKEQ. This CDR3 reads CASSQGRGPDSPLHF. The DNA of the CDR3 is TGTGCCAGCAGCCAAGGTAGGGGGCCTGATTCACCCCTCCACTTT.

The CDR3 sequence is CASSELVVPSGNTIYF. In DNA form, the CDR3 reads TGTGCCAGCAGTGAGTTGGTAGTCCCGTCTGGAAACACCATATATTTT. The chain joins TRBV25-1 to TRBJ1-3; D is undetermined. The germline V gene has CDR1 MGHDK and CDR2 SYGVNS. CDR3 length: 16 residues. The ends were cut back, 3 bases at V and 1 base at J, with 13 bases in the middle.

DNA for the CDR3: TGCAGCGCCGGACTAGCGGGAGGGCGGGAGCAGTACTTC. Encoded protein: CSAGLAGGREQYF. The chain joins TRBV29-1 to TRBJ2-7; TRBD2 matches 15 bases. The ends lost 7 bases at V and 7 bases at J; junction bases unmatched: 5. CDR1 and CDR2 from the germline V gene are SQVTM and ANQGSEA. The CDR3 has 13 amino acids.

The chain carries TRBV9 and TRBJ2-3; TRBD2 aligns across 9 bases. The trim removed 0 bases at V and 4 bases at J, leaving 6 bases unmatched. In germline, CDR1 is SGDLS, CDR2 YYNGEE. The CDR3 has 16 residues. The CDR3 DNA follows: TGTGCCAGCAGCGTAGAAGGCGGGAGGGGCGCAGATACGCAGTATTTT. Protein: CASSVEGGRGADTQYF.

The chain combines TRBV2 with TRBJ2-3; D might be TRBD1 or TRBD2, each matching 5 bases. The CDR3 extends over 15 amino acids. V gave up 5 bases and J gave up 2 bases, with 14 bases separating them. Germline V lookup: CDR1 SNHLY, CDR2 FYNNEI. CDR3 region: CASSHEGPSTDTQYF. The CDR3 coding sequence is TGTGCCAGCAGTCACGAGGGACCCTCCACAGATACGCAGTATTTT.

CDR3 region: CASSFGFLGGLREKLFF. DNA for the CDR3: TGTGCCAGCAGCTTCGGTTTTCTCGGGGGGTTGAGGGAAAAACTGTTTTTT. The chain joins TRBV11-2 to TRBJ1-4; tentative D call: TRBD1 (5 bases). V lost 3 bases and J 8 bases, leaving 22 bases between the germline ends. Germline-derived CDR1 and CDR2 are SGHAT and FQNNGV. There are 17 residues in the CDR3.

This clone was seen just once. J is TRBJ1-5 and V is TRBV18; tentative D call: TRBD1 (5 bases). V was pared by 2 bases and J by 0 bases, with 17 bases between. This CDR3 is 18 amino acids long. CDR1 is KGHSH, CDR2 LQKENI, per germline. CDR3 bases: TGTGCCAGCTCACCAGTTCGACAGCTGGATTATAGCAATCAGCCCCAGCATTTT. Translated, it gives CASSPVRQLDYSNQPQHF.

CDR3 in DNA: TGCAGCGGCCGCGGTCTTATGAACACTGAAGCTTTCTTT. Its translation: CSGRGLMNTEAFF. The V and J genes are TRBV29-1 and TRBJ1-1, with D unresolved. Germline V gene lookup returns CDR1 SQVTM and CDR2 ANQGSEA. The CDR3 contains 13 residues. Trimming removed 7 bases from V and 0 bases from J, with 12 bases in between. The full variable domain, rest sourced from reference TRBV29-1 and TRBJ1-1, is SAVISQKPSRDICQRGTSLTIQCQVDSQVTMMFWYRQQPGQSLTLIATANQGSEATYESGFVIDKFPISRPNLTFSTLTVSNMSPEDSSIYLCSGRGLMNTEAFFGQGTRLTVV.